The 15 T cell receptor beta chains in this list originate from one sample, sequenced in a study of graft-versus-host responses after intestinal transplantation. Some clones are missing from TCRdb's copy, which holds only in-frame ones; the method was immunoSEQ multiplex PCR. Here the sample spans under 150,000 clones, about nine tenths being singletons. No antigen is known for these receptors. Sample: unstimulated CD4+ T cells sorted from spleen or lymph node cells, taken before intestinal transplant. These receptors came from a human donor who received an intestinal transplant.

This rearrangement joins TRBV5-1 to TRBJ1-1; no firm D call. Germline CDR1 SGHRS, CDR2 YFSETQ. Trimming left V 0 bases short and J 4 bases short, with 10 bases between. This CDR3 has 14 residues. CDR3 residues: CASSLDGTATEAFF. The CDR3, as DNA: TGCGCCAGCAGCTTGGATGGAACAGCCACTGAAGCTTTCTTT.

This chain's CDR3 is CASQGIRGQPQHF. CDR3 bases: TGTGCCAGTCAGGGAATTCGTGGTCAGCCCCAGCATTTT. The gene calls are TRBV6-6 and TRBJ1-5; TRBD1 is a possible D gene (5 bases). The V gene lost 9 bases and the J gene lost 6 bases, with 15 bases spanning the gap. From germline, CDR1 is MNHNY and CDR2 SVGAGI (reference sequence). This CDR3 has 13 residues.

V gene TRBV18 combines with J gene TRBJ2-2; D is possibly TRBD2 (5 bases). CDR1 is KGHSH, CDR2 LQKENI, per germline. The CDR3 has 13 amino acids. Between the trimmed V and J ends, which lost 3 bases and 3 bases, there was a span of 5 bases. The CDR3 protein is CASSPRDTGELFF. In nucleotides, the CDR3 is TGTGCCAGCTCACCGAGGGACACCGGGGAGCTGTTTTTT.

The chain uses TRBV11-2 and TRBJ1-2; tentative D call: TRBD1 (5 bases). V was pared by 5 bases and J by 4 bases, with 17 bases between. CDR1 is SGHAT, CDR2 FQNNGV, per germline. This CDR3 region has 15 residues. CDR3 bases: TGTGCCAGCAGCCCCGACAGTCTCATCTCCTATGGCTACACCTTC. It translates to CASSPDSLISYGYTF.

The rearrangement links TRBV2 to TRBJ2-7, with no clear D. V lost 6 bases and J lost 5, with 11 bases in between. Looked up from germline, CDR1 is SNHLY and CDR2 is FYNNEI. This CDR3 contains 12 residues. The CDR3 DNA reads TGTGCCAGCAGGGGTAATCGGGACGAGCAGTACTTC. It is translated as CASRGNRDEQYF.

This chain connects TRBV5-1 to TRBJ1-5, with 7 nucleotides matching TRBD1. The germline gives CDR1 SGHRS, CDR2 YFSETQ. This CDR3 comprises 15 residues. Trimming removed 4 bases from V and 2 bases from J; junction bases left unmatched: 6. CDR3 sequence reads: CASSPQGVGNQPQHF. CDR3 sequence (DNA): TGCGCCAGCAGCCCCCAGGGGGTAGGCAATCAGCCCCAGCATTTT. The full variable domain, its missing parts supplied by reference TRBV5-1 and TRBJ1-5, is KAGVTQTPRYLIKTRGQQVTLSCSPISGHRSVSWYQQTPGQGLQFLFEYFSETQRNKGNFPGRFSGRQFSNSRSEMNVSTLELGDSALYLCASSPQGVGNQPQHFGDGTRLSIL.

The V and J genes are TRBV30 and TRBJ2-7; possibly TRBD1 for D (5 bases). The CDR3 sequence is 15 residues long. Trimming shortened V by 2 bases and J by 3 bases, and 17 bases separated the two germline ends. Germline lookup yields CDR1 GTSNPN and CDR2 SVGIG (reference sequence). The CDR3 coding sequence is TGTGCCTGGAGTCCCTGGACATCAGCCCACTACGAGCAGTACTTC. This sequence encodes CAWSPWTSAHYEQYF.

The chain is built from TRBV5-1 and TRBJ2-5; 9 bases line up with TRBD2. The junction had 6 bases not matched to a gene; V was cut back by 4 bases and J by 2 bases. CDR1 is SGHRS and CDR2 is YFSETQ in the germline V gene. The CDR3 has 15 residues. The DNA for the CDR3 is TGCGCCAGCAGCCGTAGCGGGGGATTACAAGAGACCCAGTACTTC. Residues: CASSRSGGLQETQYF.

CDR3 protein: CASRVQGGFNQPQHF. DNA for the CDR3: TGTGCCAGTAGGGTACAGGGGGGCTTTAATCAGCCCCAGCATTTT. The chain combines TRBV19 with TRBJ1-5; 8 bases match TRBD1. Germline V gene data show CDR1 as LNHDA and CDR2 as SQIVND (reference sequence). The CDR3 extends over 15 amino acids. With V trimmed by 6 bases and J by 4 bases, 8 bases remained unmatched.

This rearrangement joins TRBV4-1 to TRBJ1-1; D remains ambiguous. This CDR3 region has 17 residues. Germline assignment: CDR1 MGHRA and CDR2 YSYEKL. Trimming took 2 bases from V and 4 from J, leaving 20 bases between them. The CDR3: CASSQRSGLIGSTEAFF. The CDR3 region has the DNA TGCGCCAGCAGCCAACGGTCAGGACTAATTGGGAGCACTGAAGCTTTCTTT.

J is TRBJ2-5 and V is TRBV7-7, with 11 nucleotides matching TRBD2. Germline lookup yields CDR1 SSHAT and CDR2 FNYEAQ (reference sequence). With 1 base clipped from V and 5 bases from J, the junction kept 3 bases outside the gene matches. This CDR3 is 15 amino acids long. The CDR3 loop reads CASSLGWTSGETQYF. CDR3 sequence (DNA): TGTGCCAGCAGCTTAGGTTGGACTAGCGGGGAGACCCAGTACTTC.

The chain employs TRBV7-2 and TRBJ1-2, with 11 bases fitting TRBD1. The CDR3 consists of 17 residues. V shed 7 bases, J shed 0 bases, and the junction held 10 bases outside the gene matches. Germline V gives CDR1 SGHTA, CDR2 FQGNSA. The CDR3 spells CASISDRGRRANYGYTF. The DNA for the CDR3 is TGTGCCAGCATCTCGGACAGGGGGCGCCGGGCTAACTATGGCTACACCTTC.

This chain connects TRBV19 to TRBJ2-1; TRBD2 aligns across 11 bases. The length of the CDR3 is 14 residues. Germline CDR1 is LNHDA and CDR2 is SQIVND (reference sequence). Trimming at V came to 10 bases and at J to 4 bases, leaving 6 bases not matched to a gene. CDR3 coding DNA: TGTGCCACCCATGGACTAGCGGGTTACAATGAGCAGTTCTTC. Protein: CATHGLAGYNEQFF. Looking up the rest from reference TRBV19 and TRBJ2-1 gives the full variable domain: DGGITQSPKYLFRKEGQNVTLSCEQNLNHDAMYWYRQDPGQGLRLIYYSQIVNDFQKGDIAEGYSVSREKKESFPLTVTSAQKNPTAFYLCATHGLAGYNEQFFGPGTRLTVL.

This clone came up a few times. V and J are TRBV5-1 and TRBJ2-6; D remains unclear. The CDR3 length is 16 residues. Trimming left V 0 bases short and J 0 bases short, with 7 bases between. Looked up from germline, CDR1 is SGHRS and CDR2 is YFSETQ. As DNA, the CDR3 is TGCGCCAGCAGCTTGGGACATCTCTCTGGGGCCAACGTCCTGACTTTC. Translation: CASSLGHLSGANVLTF.

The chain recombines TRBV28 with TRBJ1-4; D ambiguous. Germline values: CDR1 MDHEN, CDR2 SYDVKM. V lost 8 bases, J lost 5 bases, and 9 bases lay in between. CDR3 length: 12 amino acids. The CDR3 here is CASGDLNEKLFF. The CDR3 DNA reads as TGTGCCAGCGGAGATTTAAATGAAAAACTGTTTTTT.